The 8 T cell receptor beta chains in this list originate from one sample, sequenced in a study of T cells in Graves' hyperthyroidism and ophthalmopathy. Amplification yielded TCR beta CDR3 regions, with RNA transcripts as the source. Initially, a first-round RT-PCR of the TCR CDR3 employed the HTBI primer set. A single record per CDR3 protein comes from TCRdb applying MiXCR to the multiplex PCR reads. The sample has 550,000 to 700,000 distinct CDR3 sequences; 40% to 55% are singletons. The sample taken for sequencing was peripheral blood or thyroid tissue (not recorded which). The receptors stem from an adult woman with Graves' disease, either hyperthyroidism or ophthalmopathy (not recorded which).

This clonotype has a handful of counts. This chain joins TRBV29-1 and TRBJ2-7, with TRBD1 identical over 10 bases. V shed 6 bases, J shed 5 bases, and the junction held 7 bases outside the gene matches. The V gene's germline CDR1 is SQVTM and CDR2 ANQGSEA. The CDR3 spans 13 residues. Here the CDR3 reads CSVRQGALDEQYF. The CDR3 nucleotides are TGCAGCGTGCGACAGGGGGCCCTCGACGAGCAGTACTTC.

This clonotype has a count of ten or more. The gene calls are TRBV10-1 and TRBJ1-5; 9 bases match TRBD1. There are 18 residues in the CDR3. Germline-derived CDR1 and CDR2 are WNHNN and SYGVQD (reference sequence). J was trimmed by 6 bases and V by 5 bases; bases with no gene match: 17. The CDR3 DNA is TGCGCCAGCAGTTGGGACAGGGCGGTAAGAAAGGAAGGTCAGCCCCAGCATTTT. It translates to CASSWDRAVRKEGQPQHF.

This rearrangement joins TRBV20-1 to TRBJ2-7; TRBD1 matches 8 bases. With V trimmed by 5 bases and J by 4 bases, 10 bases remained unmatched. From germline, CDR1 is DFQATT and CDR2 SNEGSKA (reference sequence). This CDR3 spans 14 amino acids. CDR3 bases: TGCAGTGCTGACCGAACAGGGGGGCCTTACGAGCAGTACTTC. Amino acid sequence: CSADRTGGPYEQYF.

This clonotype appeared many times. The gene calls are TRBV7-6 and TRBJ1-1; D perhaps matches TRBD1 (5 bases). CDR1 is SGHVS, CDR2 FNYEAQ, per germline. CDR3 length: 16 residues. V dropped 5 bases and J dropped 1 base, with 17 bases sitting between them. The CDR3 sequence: CASSHSKFRENTEAFF. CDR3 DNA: TGTGCCAGCAGCCATTCCAAATTCAGGGAGAACACTGAAGCTTTCTTT. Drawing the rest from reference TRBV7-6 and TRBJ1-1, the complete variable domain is GAGVSQSPRYKVTKRGQDVALRCDPISGHVSLYWYRQALGQGPEFLTYFNYEAQQDKSGLPNDRFSAERPEGSISTLTIQRTEQRDSAMYRCASSHSKFRENTEAFFGQGTRLTVV.

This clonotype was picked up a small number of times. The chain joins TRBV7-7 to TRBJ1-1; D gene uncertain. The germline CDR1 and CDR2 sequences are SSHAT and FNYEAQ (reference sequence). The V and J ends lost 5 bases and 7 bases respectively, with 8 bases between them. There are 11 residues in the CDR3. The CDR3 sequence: CASSQIVEAFF. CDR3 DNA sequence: TGTGCCAGCAGCCAAATCGTTGAAGCTTTCTTT.

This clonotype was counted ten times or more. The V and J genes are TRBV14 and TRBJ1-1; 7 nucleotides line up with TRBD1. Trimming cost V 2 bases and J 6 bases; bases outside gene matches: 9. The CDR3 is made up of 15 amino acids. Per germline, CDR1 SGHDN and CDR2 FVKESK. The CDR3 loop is CASSQWDSDLAEAFF. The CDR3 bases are TGTGCCAGCAGCCAATGGGACAGTGATTTAGCTGAAGCTTTCTTT.

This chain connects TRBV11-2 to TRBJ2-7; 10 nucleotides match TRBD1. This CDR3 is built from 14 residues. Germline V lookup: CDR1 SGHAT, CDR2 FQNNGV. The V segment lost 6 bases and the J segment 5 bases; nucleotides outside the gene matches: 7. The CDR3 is CASSAGTGAHEQYF. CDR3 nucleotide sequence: TGTGCCAGCAGTGCCGGGACAGGGGCCCACGAGCAGTACTTC.

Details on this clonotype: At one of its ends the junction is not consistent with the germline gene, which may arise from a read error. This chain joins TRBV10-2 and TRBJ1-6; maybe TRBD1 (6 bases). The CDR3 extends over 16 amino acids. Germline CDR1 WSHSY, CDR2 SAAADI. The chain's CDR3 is CASSSTGSWSNSPLHF. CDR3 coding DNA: TGTGCCAGCAGCTCAACAGGGAGTTGGTCTAATTCACCCCTCCACTTT.